This T cell receptor (beta chain) was obtained from a study of T cell responses to AZD1222 COVID-19 vaccine. Study-level background: Both about-4-week and about-12-week second-dose recipients were combined. Findings and limits, study-wide: Only a handful of AZD1222 recipients tested seropositive at baseline. The donor cohort was predominantly white British with a female majority, and clonal diversity may have been underestimated.

The table came from immunoSEQ multiplex PCR; TCRdb's copy has only in-frame clones and leaves some out. The sample includes approximately 170,000 clones, less than 95% of them seen just once. Concerning this clone itself: The antigen is undetermined.

The sample was peripheral blood, taken on day 0 of AZD1222 vaccination. This TCR derives from an adult in good health.

For the CDR3, the DNA is TGTGCCAGCAGCTTGACTGGCACCTACAATGAGCAGTTCTTC. Encoded protein: CASSLTGTYNEQFF. The chain is built from TRBV7-3 and TRBJ2-1; D uncertain. Germline loops: CDR1 SGHTA, CDR2 FQGTGA. The CDR3 runs 14 residues. Between the trimmed V and J ends, which lost 3 bases and 2 bases, there was a span of 8 bases.